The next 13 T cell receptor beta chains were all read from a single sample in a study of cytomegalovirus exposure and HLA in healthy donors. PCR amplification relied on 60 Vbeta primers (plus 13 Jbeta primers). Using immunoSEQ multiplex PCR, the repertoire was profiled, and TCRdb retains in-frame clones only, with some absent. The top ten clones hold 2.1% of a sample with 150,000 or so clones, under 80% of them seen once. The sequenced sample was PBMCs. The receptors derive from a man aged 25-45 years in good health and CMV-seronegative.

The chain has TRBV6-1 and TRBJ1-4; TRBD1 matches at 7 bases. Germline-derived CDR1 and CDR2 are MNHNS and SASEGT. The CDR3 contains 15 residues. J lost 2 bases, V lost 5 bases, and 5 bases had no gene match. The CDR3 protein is CASSSKQGTNEKLFF. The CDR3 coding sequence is TGTGCCAGCAGTTCGAAACAGGGGACTAATGAAAAACTGTTTTTT.

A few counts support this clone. The chain's CDR3 is CASSDGDRHNSPLHF. Here the CDR3 DNA reads TGTGCCAGCAGTGATGGGGACAGACATAATTCACCCCTCCACTTT. The chain joins TRBV5-6 to TRBJ1-6; TRBD1 agrees at 7 bases. Germline CDR1 SGHDT, CDR2 YYEEEE. The CDR3 is made up of 15 amino acids. Germline trimming cut 5 bases from V and 5 bases from J; bases unmatched to any gene: 7.

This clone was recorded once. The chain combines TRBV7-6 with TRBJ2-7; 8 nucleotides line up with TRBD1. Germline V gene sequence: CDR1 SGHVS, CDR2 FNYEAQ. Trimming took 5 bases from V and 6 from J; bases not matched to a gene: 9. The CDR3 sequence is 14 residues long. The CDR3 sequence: CASSIGTGLSEQYF. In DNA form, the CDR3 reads TGTGCCAGCAGCATCGGGACAGGCTTATCCGAGCAGTACTTC.

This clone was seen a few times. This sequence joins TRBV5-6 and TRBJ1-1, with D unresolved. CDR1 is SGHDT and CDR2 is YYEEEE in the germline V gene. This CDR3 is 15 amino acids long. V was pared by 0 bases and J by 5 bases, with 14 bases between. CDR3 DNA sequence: TGTGCCAGCAGCTTGGTAGGGCAAACGGGGACTGAAGCTTTCTTT. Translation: CASSLVGQTGTEAFF.

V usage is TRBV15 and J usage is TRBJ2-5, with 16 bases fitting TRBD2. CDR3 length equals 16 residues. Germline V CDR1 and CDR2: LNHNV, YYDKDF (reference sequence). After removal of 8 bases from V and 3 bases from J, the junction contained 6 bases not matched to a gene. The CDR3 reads CATGWGTSGGEETQYF. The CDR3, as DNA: TGTGCCACCGGGTGGGGGACTAGCGGGGGGGAAGAGACCCAGTACTTC.

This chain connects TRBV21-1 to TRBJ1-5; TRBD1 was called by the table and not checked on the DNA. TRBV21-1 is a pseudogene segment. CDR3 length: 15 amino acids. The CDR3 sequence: CASRLDRWGNQPQHF. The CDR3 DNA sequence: TGTGCCAGCAGACTAGACAGGTGGGGCAATCAGCCCCAGCATTTT.

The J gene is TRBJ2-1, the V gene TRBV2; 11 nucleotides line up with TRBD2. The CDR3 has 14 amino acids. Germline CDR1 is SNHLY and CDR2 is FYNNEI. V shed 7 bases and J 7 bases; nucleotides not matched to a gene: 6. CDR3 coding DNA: TGTGCCAGCATCACTAGCGGGGGAGGAAATGAGCAGTTCTTC. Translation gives CASITSGGGNEQFF.

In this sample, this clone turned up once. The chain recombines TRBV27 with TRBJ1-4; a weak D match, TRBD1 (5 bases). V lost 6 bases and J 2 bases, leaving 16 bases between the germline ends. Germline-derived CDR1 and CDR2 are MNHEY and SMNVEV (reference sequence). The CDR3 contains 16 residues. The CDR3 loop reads CASSLDTSGTNEKLFF. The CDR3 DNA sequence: TGTGCCAGCAGCCTAGACACATCAGGGACTAATGAAAAACTGTTTTTT.

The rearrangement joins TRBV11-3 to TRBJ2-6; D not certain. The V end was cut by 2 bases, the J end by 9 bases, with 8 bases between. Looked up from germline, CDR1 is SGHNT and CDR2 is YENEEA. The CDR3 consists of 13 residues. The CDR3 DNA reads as TGTGCCAGCAGCTTAACCCCGGTCAACGTCCTGACTTTC. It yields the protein CASSLTPVNVLTF.

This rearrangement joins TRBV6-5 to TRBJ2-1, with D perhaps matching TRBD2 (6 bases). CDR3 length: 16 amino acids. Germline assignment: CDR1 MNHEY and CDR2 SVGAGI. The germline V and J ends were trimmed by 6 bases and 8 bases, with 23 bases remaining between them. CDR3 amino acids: CASRYPGPGGQDEQFF. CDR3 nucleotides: TGTGCCAGCAGATACCCGGGACCCGGGGGTCAGGATGAGCAGTTCTTC.

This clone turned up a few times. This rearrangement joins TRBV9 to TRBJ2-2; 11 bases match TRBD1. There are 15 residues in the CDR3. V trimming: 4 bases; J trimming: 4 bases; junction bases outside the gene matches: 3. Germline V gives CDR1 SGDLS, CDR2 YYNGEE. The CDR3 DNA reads TGTGCCAGCAGCAGGGACAGGGGGGTCACCGGGGAGCTGTTTTTT. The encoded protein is CASSRDRGVTGELFF.

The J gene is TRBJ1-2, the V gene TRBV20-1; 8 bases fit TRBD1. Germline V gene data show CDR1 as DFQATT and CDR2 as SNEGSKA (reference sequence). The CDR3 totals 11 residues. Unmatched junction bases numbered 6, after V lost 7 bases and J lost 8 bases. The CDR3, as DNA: TGCAGTGTTACAGGGGGTTTCGGCTACACCTTC. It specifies CSVTGGFGYTF.

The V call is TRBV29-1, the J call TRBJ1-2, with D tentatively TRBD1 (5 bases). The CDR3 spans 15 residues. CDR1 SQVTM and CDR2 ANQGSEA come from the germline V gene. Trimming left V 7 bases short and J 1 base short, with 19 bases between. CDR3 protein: CSAQGLYPYNYGYTF. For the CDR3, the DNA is TGCAGCGCCCAGGGATTGTACCCCTATAACTATGGCTACACCTTC.